The 28 T cell receptor beta chains below all came from one sample that was sequenced in a study of blood T cell repertoires in COVID-19. Assay used: immunoSEQ multiplex PCR; TCRdb lists only in-frame clones, some missing. The sample has approximately 200,000 clones, about 90% seen once. Input material: PBMCs or T cells enriched from blood (not recorded which). The receptor source for this set is a man younger than 40 who had recovered from COVID-19.

About this clone itself: In the same sample, other DNA sequences code for this CDR3. The rearrangement joins TRBV27 to TRBJ1-2; 10 nucleotides match TRBD1. J was trimmed by 6 bases and V by 0 bases; bases with no gene match: 1. The CDR3 length is 14 residues. The germline CDR1 and CDR2 sequences are MNHEY and SMNVEV (reference sequence). CDR3 coding DNA: TGTGCCAGCAGTTTATCCGGGACAGGGGATGGCTACACCTTC. Encoded protein: CASSLSGTGDGYTF.

The chain joins TRBV24-1 to TRBJ2-7, with D possibly being TRBD2 (5 bases). CDR1 and CDR2 from the germline V gene are KGHDR and SFDVKD. With 6 bases removed from V and 1 base from J, the gap between germline ends came to 9 bases. This CDR3 comprises 13 residues. In DNA form, the CDR3 reads TGTGCCACCAGTACGGGATCGTCCTACGAGCAGTACTTC. This codes for CATSTGSSYEQYF.

This clone has a handful of counts. CDR3 in DNA: TGTGCCAGCAGTTCGCTAGCGGTGCACACAGATACGCAGTATTTT. Translation: CASSSLAVHTDTQYF. The rearrangement uses TRBV27 and TRBJ2-3, with 7 bases that match TRBD2. After removal of 4 bases from V and 2 bases from J, the junction contained 6 bases not matched to a gene. This CDR3 is built from 15 residues. The germline V gene has CDR1 MNHEY and CDR2 SMNVEV (reference sequence).

V and J are TRBV3-1 (or the pseudogene TRBV3-2) and TRBJ1-2; no clear D. V lost 2 bases, J lost 4 bases, and 17 bases lay in between. This CDR3 has 16 amino acids. Germline loops: CDR1 LGHDT, CDR2 YNNKEL (reference sequence). In DNA, the CDR3 is TGTGCCAGCAGCCAAAGTCAGGCTGGCAGTGTCTATGGCTACACCTTC. This gives the protein CASSQSQAGSVYGYTF.

V is TRBV5-4 and J is TRBJ1-4; no reliable D call. This CDR3 has 13 residues. Trimming removed 4 bases from V and 5 bases from J, with 9 bases in between. Germline values: CDR1 SGHNT, CDR2 YYREEE (reference sequence). In nucleotides, the CDR3 is TGTGCCAGCAGCCTTAACAGAAATGAAAAACTGTTTTTT. Encoded protein: CASSLNRNEKLFF.

The genes are TRBV7-6 and TRBJ1-5, with unresolved D. Germline V lookup: CDR1 SGHVS, CDR2 FNYEAQ. The CDR3 has 14 residues. With 5 bases removed from V and 3 bases from J, the gap between germline ends came to 11 bases. CDR3 nucleotide sequence: TGTGCCAGCAGCCGGGAAATAGACAATCAGCCCCAGCATTTT. This codes for CASSREIDNQPQHF.

This rearrangement joins TRBV4-1 to TRBJ2-1, with 9 bases lining up with TRBD2. The CDR3 runs 15 residues. Germline loops: CDR1 MGHRA, CDR2 YSYEKL. Trimming took 2 bases from V and 8 from J; bases not matched to a gene: 7. This CDR3 is CASSQLAGVRYEQFF. DNA for the CDR3: TGCGCCAGCAGCCAATTAGCGGGAGTTCGTTATGAGCAGTTCTTC.

The chain recombines TRBV5-1 with TRBJ2-3; no clear D. V lost 0 bases and J lost 2, with 4 bases in between. Germline lookup yields CDR1 SGHRS and CDR2 YFSETQ. The CDR3 totals 13 residues. The CDR3 bases are TGCGCCAGCAGCTTGGACTTCACAGATACGCAGTATTTT. As protein: CASSLDFTDTQYF.

The J gene is TRBJ2-5, the V gene TRBV7-6, with 7 bases lining up with TRBD1. The CDR3 runs 14 residues. The germline V gene has CDR1 SGHVS and CDR2 FNYEAQ. The V gene end was trimmed by 2 bases and the J gene end by 5 bases; junction bases not matched to a gene: 5. CDR3 region: CASSLLTGRETQYF. Written as DNA, the CDR3 is TGTGCCAGCAGCTTACTGACAGGGCGCGAGACCCAGTACTTC.

CDR3 coding DNA: TGTGCCAGCAGTAGGGACTTCAACTATGGCTACACCTTC. Its protein product is CASSRDFNYGYTF. The chain employs TRBV2 and TRBJ1-2; D perhaps matches TRBD1 (5 bases). Trimming shortened V by 5 bases and J by 2 bases, and 9 bases separated the two germline ends. Germline V gene data show CDR1 as SNHLY and CDR2 as FYNNEI. The CDR3 length is 13 residues.

The rearrangement links TRBV15 to TRBJ2-5, with D maybe TRBD1 (6 bases). V lost 0 bases, J lost 4 bases, and 15 bases lay in between. Germline V lookup: CDR1 LNHNV, CDR2 YYDKDF (reference sequence). This CDR3 comprises 16 residues. This chain's CDR3 is CATSRDAQGIGETQYF. Here the CDR3 DNA reads TGTGCCACCAGCAGAGACGCGCAGGGGATTGGAGAGACCCAGTACTTC.

The chain is built from TRBV4-3 and TRBJ2-3; the match to TRBD2 covers 10 bases. The ends lost 0 bases at V and 2 bases at J; junction bases unmatched: 8. Per germline, CDR1 LGHNA and CDR2 YSLEER. The CDR3 runs to 18 residues. CDR3 protein: CASSQDSLTSGVTDTQYF. CDR3 sequence (DNA): TGCGCCAGCAGCCAAGATTCGTTAACTAGCGGGGTCACAGATACGCAGTATTTT.

This clone occurred once. The chain employs TRBV11-2 and TRBJ2-2; 7 bases fit TRBD2. Per germline, CDR1 SGHAT and CDR2 FQNNGV. The CDR3 totals 14 residues. V lost 3 bases, J lost 5 bases, and 3 bases stayed unmatched. The CDR3 protein is CASSFAGATGELFF. In DNA, the CDR3 is TGTGCCAGCAGCTTCGCGGGAGCGACCGGGGAGCTGTTTTTT.

On this clone itself: The junction departs from the called germline gene at one end, perhaps through a read error. The chain employs TRBV5-5 and TRBJ2-5; D is unclear. Germline CDR1 is SGHKS and CDR2 is YYEKEE (reference sequence). CDR3 size: 14 residues. CDR3 loop: CASGLWPSQETQYF. The DNA for the CDR3 is TGTGCCAGCGGCTTGTGGCCATCCCAAGAGACCCAGTACTTC.

The J gene is TRBJ2-5, the V gene TRBV7-8; 9 bases line up with TRBD1. Germline V CDR1 and CDR2: SGHVS, FQNEAQ. V lost 5 bases and J lost 1; bases outside the gene matches: 5. The CDR3 has 15 residues. CDR3 DNA: TGTGCCAGCAGCCGCCGGGACAGGGCCCAAGAGACCCAGTACTTC. Protein sequence: CASSRRDRAQETQYF.

The V and J genes are TRBV6-2 or TRBV6-3 and TRBJ2-1; the match to TRBD2 covers 10 bases. The germline CDR1 and CDR2 sequences are MNHEY and SVGEGT. J gave up 2 bases and V 6 bases, and 4 bases lay outside the gene matches. This CDR3 region has 15 residues. CDR3 amino acids: CASSQAGGPYNEQFF. The CDR3 DNA is TGTGCCAGCAGCCAAGCGGGAGGGCCCTACAATGAGCAGTTCTTC.

The chain links TRBV27 to TRBJ2-7; D is perhaps TRBD1 (7 bases). The germline V gene has CDR1 MNHEY and CDR2 SMNVEV (reference sequence). V was shortened by 6 bases and J by 2 bases, with 26 bases between the two germline ends. CDR3 length: 18 amino acids. CDR3 residues: CASRTLGGRDSSTYEQYF. DNA of the CDR3: TGTGCCAGCAGGACCCTGGGGGGCCGGGACAGTTCAACCTACGAGCAGTACTTC.

The chain joins TRBV7-6 to TRBJ2-5; 11 nucleotides agree with TRBD2. Unmatched junction bases numbered 4, after V lost 0 bases and J lost 4 bases. Germline V lookup: CDR1 SGHVS, CDR2 FNYEAQ. The CDR3 has 16 amino acids. The CDR3 nucleotides are TGTGCCAGCAGCTTAGCGCACCTAGCGGGGGGAGAGACCCAGTACTTC. Protein sequence: CASSLAHLAGGETQYF.

The J gene is TRBJ2-1, the V gene TRBV7-2, with 7 bases fitting TRBD2. The ends lost 2 bases at V and 0 bases at J; junction bases unmatched: 10. CDR1 is SGHTA and CDR2 is FQGNSA in the germline V gene. The CDR3 is 18 amino acids. CDR3 amino acids: CASSLPREATYSYNEQFF. As DNA, the CDR3 is TGTGCCAGCAGCTTACCTCGGGAGGCCACTTACTCCTACAATGAGCAGTTCTTC.

This clone occurred a few times. The J gene is TRBJ2-2, the V gene TRBV27, with D perhaps TRBD1 (5 bases). Germline V gene lookup returns CDR1 MNHEY and CDR2 SMNVEV (reference sequence). Trimming shortened V by 5 bases and J by 0 bases, and 7 bases separated the two germline ends. This CDR3 has 14 residues. This chain's CDR3 is CASSTGTNTGELFF. CDR3 in DNA: TGTGCCAGCAGTACAGGAACGAACACCGGGGAGCTGTTTTTT.

The genes are TRBV11-2 and TRBJ2-7; the D gene is possibly TRBD2 (5 bases). The CDR3 is 15 residues long. Between the trimmed V and J ends, which lost 0 bases and 0 bases, there was a span of 9 bases. Germline CDR1 reads SGHAT; CDR2 reads FQNNGV. The CDR3 nucleotides read TGTGCCAGCAGCTTAGAAAGCGGCAGCTCCTACGAGCAGTACTTC. It is translated as CASSLESGSSYEQYF.

The gene calls are TRBV4-2 and TRBJ2-5, with D perhaps matching TRBD2 (5 bases). The germline V gene encodes CDR1 LGHNA and CDR2 YNFKEQ. V lost 0 bases to trimming and J lost 4 bases, with 9 bases between them. The CDR3 has 14 residues. The CDR3 nucleotides are TGTGCCAGCAGCCAAGATCGGGGATTAGAGACCCAGTACTTC. Protein: CASSQDRGLETQYF.

The chain is built from TRBV3-1 (or the pseudogene TRBV3-2) and TRBJ2-3, with 16 bases that match TRBD2. Per the germline V gene, CDR1 is LGHDT and CDR2 is YNNKEL (reference sequence). This CDR3 comprises 19 residues. V was pared by 1 base and J by 2 bases, with 6 bases of the junction left unmatched. This CDR3 reads CASSQAPGLAGGTTDTQYF. The DNA for the CDR3 is TGTGCCAGCAGCCAAGCGCCGGGACTAGCGGGGGGGACCACAGATACGCAGTATTTT.

This chain joins TRBV3-1 (or the pseudogene TRBV3-2) and TRBJ2-7; 7 nucleotides agree with TRBD1. J gave up 0 bases and V 1 base, and 9 bases lay outside the gene matches. CDR3 size: 17 residues. Germline loops: CDR1 LGHDT, CDR2 YNNKEL (reference sequence). This CDR3 reads CASSQGATTGSSYEQYF. The DNA of the CDR3 is TGTGCCAGCAGCCAAGGGGCTACGACAGGGTCCTCCTACGAGCAGTACTTC.

This chain links TRBV9 with TRBJ1-6; 7 bases match TRBD1. Germline CDR1 is SGDLS and CDR2 is YYNGEE. This CDR3 is 17 amino acids long. The V gene end was trimmed by 3 bases and the J gene end by 6 bases; junction bases not matched to a gene: 12. CDR3 nucleotide sequence: TGTGCCAGCAGCGAGAATTCCCGACAGGGAAGTAATTCACCCCTCCACTTT. It codes for CASSENSRQGSNSPLHF.

The CDR3 DNA reads as TGTGCCAGCAGTTACGATGGACAGAAAAACATTCAGTACTTC. It yields the protein CASSYDGQKNIQYF. V usage is TRBV6-2 or TRBV6-3 and J usage is TRBJ2-4; the D gene is possibly TRBD1 (6 bases). The germline V gene encodes CDR1 MNHEY and CDR2 SVGEGT. Trimming removed 2 bases at V and 4 bases at J, with 9 bases between. This CDR3 has 14 amino acids.

The V call is TRBV7-9, the J call TRBJ1-1; possible D gene TRBD1, 6 bases. This CDR3 is built from 15 residues. Germline CDR1 and CDR2: SEHNR and FQNEAQ (reference sequence). V was clipped by 5 bases and J by 0 bases, with 13 bases between them. CDR3 sequence reads: CASSRLRGLNTEAFF. The CDR3 nucleotides are TGTGCCAGCAGCCGACTCAGGGGTTTGAACACTGAAGCTTTCTTT.

The chain employs TRBV7-9 and TRBJ1-2; TRBD1 matches at 10 bases. The V segment lost 11 bases and the J segment 8 bases; nucleotides outside the gene matches: 8. The CDR3 spans 12 residues. CDR1 and CDR2 (germline): SEHNR, FQNEAQ (reference sequence). The CDR3 coding sequence is TGTGCCTCGGACAGGGGGACAGGGGGCTACACCTTC. It yields the protein CASDRGTGGYTF.